This is a list of T cell receptor beta chains from one sample in a study of blood T cells in healthy people across ages. MiXCR was run by TCRdb on the 5' RACE reads, yielding one entry per CDR3 protein. Here the sample spans about 830,000 distinct CDR3 sequences, about 62% being singletons. Material for sequencing was blood. These receptors originate from a man aged 30-40 years in good health. The CDR3 runs from the conserved cysteine through the conserved F or W. Each record gives: CDR3 DNA, CDR3 protein, V gene, D gene, J gene, clone size. A D gene is named only where the DNA matches it firmly. Expanded clones get a size class; other rows say once, few or many, or leave the size out.

DNA: TGCGCCAGCAGCCTTACCAAAAGACTAGCGGGTCCGGGACCAGATACGCAGTATTTT
CDR3: CASSLTKRLAGPGPDTQYF
V: TRBV5-1
D: TRBD2
J: TRBJ2-3
size: few

DNA: TGTGCCAGCAGCTCGGGACTAGCGGCCTCGGGGACGCAGTATTTT
CDR3: CASSSGLAASGTQYF
V: TRBV7-2
D: TRBD2
J: TRBJ2-3
size: NA

DNA: TGTGCCAGCAGCTGGACCGGGACAGGGCACAATGAGCAGTTCTTC
CDR3: CASSWTGTGHNEQFF
V: TRBV7-2
D: TRBD1
J: TRBJ2-1
size: many

DNA: TGTGCCTGGGGGGGGACAGGGTTAGCAGATACGCAGTATTTT
CDR3: CAWGGTGLADTQYF
V: TRBV30
D: TRBD1
J: TRBJ2-3
size: NA

DNA: TGCAGCGTTCAACTAAGGGGATCACGAGGCTACACCTTC
CDR3: CSVQLRGSRGYTF
V: TRBV29-1
D: NA
J: TRBJ1-2
size: NA

DNA: TGCAGTGCTAGAGAAAGACAGGTGATTTATGAGCAGTTCTTC
CDR3: CSARERQVIYEQFF
V: TRBV20-1
D: NA
J: TRBJ2-1
size: NA

DNA: TGTGCCAGCAGTCGAACCGGGACAGGGCCATACGAGCAGTACTTC
CDR3: CASSRTGTGPYEQYF
V: TRBV3-1
D: TRBD1
J: TRBJ2-7
size: NA

DNA: TGTGCCAGCAGCCCACAGCCGCTCGGGCCCTCCTACGAGCAGTACTTC
CDR3: CASSPQPLGPSYEQYF
V: TRBV7-2
D: NA
J: TRBJ2-7
size: NA

DNA: TGTGCCAGCACCCCGTTTCGCCGGACAGGTCTTAACACTGAAGCTTTCTTT
CDR3: CASTPFRRTGLNTEAFF
V: TRBV7-2
D: TRBD1
J: TRBJ1-1
size: few

DNA: TGTGCCAGCAGCTTATACCGCAGGGGTGCGGACGAGCAGTACTTC
CDR3: CASSLYRRGADEQYF
V: TRBV7-9
D: NA
J: TRBJ2-7
size: NA

DNA: TGCGCCAGCAGCTCCGGGGGTACTTCCTACAATGAGCAGTTCTTC
CDR3: CASSSGGTSYNEQFF
V: TRBV5-1
D: NA
J: TRBJ2-1
size: NA

DNA: TGTGCCAGCAGCTTGGCGGCTAGCAAAGAGACCCAGTACTTC
CDR3: CASSLAASKETQYF
V: TRBV5-4
D: NA
J: TRBJ2-5
size: NA

DNA: TGTGCCAGCAGTCCGACAGGGAGGGAGACCCAGTACTTC
CDR3: CASSPTGRETQYF
V: TRBV6-5
D: NA
J: TRBJ2-5
size: many

DNA: TGCAGTGCTCAAAGGGGGCTGTCAACCCGAAATCGGGTGGAGACCCAGTACTTC
CDR3: CSAQRGLSTRNRVETQYF
V: TRBV20-1
D: TRBD1
J: TRBJ2-5
size: NA

DNA: TGCAGTGCTAGCACAGGGCTGCTTAAGGAGACCCAGTACTTC
CDR3: CSASTGLLKETQYF
V: TRBV20-1
D: NA
J: TRBJ2-5
size: NA

DNA: TGTGCCAGCAGCGAATTGTGGGGCTACACCTTC
CDR3: CASSELWGYTF
V: TRBV7-9
D: NA
J: TRBJ1-2
size: NA

DNA: TGCAGCAGCACGTTTTCGGGTTCCGAGCAGTACTTC
CDR3: CSSTFSGSEQYF
V: TRBV29-1
D: NA
J: TRBJ2-7
size: few

DNA: TGCAGCGTAGGGATAGCGAAGCCCGGCGAGCAGTACTTC
CDR3: CSVGIAKPGEQYF
V: TRBV29-1
D: NA
J: TRBJ2-7
size: NA

DNA: TGTGCCAGCCAGGGGCTTCTAGTATTCCGAGAGACCCAGTACTTC
CDR3: CASQGLLVFRETQYF
V: TRBV3-1
D: NA
J: TRBJ2-5
size: NA

DNA: TGCGCCAGCAGCCAAGATCGGACTTACCACGAGCAGTACTTC
CDR3: CASSQDRTYHEQYF
V: TRBV4-3
D: NA
J: TRBJ2-7
size: few

DNA: TGTGCCAGCAGCTCGACGTATCAGCCCCAGCATTTT
CDR3: CASSSTYQPQHF
V: TRBV5-6
D: NA
J: TRBJ1-5
size: many